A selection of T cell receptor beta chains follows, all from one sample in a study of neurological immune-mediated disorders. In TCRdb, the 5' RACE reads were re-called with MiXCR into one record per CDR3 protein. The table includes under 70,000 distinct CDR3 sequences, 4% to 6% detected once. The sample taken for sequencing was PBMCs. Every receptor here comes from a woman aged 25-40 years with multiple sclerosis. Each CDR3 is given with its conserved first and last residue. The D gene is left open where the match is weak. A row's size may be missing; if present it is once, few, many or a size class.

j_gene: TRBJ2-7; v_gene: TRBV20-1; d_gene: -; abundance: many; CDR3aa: CSARGSVAYEQYF; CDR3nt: TGCAGTGCTAGAGGGTCGGTCGCCTACGAGCAGTACTTC
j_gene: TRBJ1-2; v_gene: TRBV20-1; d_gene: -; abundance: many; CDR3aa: CSARSQGHYGYTF; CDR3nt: TGCAGTGCTAGAAGCCAGGGGCACTATGGCTACACCTTC
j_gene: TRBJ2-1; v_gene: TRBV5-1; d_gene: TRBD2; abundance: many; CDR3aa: CASSLFLAGSPGDNEQFF; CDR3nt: TGCGCCAGCAGCTTGTTCCTAGCGGGGTCCCCGGGTGACAATGAGCAGTTCTTC
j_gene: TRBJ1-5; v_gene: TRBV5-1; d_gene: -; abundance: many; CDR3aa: CASSWNADSNQPQHF; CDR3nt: TGCGCCAGCAGCTGGAACGCTGATAGCAATCAGCCCCAGCATTTT
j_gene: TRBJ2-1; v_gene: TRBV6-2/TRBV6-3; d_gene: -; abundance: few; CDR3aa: CASSYPESDNEQFF; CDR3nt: TGTGCCAGCAGTTACCCGGAATCGGACAATGAGCAGTTCTTC
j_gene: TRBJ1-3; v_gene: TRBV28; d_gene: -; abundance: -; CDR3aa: CASSLPRGAGNTIYF; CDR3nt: TGTGCCAGCAGTTTACCCAGGGGCGCTGGAAACACCATATATTTT
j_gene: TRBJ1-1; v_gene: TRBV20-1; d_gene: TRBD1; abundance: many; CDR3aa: CSAREVGQGTTEAFF; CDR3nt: TGCAGTGCTAGAGAAGTGGGACAGGGTACGACTGAAGCTTTCTTT
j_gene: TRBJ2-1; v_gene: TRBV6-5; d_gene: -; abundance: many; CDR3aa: CASSPYPGTLLYNEQFF; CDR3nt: TGTGCCAGCAGTCCCTACCCGGGGACCCTACTTTACAATGAGCAGTTCTTC
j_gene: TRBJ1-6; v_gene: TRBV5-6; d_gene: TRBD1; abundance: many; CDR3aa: CASSFGQGARSPLHF; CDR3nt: TGTGCCAGCAGCTTCGGACAGGGGGCCAGGTCACCCCTCCACTTT
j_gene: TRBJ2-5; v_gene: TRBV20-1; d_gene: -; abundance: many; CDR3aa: CRADGGASQETQYF; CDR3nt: TGCAGGGCCGATGGGGGGGCGTCTCAAGAGACCCAGTACTTC
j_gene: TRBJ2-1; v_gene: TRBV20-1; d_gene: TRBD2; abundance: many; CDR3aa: CSAGLAGGLAGNEQFF; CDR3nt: TGCAGTGCGGGACTAGCGGGGGGGTTAGCGGGTAATGAGCAGTTCTTC
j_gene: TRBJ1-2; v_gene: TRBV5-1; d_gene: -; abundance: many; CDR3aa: CASSPTAGANYGYTF; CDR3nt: TGCGCCAGCAGCCCGACTGCGGGCGCTAACTATGGCTACACCTTC
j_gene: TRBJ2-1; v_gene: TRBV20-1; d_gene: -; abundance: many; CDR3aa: CSASDGRSSYNEQFF; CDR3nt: TGCAGTGCTAGTGACGGGAGAAGCTCCTACAATGAGCAGTTCTTC
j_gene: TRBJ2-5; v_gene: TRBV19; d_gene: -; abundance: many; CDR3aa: CASRQAGETQYF; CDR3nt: TGTGCCAGCCGACAGGCTGGGGAGACCCAGTACTTC
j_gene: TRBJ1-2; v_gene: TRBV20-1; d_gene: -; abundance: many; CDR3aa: CSARDSGRGYTF; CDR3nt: TGCAGTGCTAGAGATTCAGGGCGCGGCTACACCTTC
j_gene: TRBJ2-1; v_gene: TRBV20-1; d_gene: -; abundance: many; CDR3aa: CSAYEGSNEQFF; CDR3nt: TGCAGTGCGTATGAGGGAAGCAATGAGCAGTTCTTC
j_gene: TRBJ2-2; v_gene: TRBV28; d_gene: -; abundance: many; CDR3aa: CASNYRNTGELFF; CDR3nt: TGTGCCAGCAACTACAGGAATACCGGGGAGCTGTTTTTT
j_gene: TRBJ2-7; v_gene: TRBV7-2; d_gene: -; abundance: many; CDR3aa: CASGYPSTTYEQYF; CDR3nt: TGTGCCAGCGGCTACCCCAGCACGACCTACGAGCAGTACTTC
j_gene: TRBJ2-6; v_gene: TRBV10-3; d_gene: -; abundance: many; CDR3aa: CAISDFEVLRSGANVLTF; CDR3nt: TGTGCCATCAGTGATTTCGAGGTTCTACGCTCTGGGGCCAACGTCCTGACTTTC
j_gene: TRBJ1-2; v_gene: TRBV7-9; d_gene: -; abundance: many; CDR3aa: CASNTPLVNSNYGYTF; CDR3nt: TGTGCCAGCAACACCCCCCTTGTCAACTCTAACTATGGCTACACCTTC
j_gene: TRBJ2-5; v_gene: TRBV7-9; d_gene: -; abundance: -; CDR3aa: CASSLAAGRQETQYF; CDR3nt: TGTGCCAGCAGCTTAGCGGCGGGGCGCCAAGAGACCCAGTACTTC
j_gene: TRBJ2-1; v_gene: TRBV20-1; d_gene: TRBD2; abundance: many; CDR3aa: CSADVTSGRNNEQFF; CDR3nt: TGCAGTGCTGACGTCACTAGCGGGAGAAACAATGAGCAGTTCTTC
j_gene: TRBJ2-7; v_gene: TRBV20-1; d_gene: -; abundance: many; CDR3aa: CSASTTDPYEQYF; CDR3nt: TGCAGTGCTAGTACGACAGATCCCTACGAGCAGTACTTC
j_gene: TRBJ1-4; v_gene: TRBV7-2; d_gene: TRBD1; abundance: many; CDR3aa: CASSLTGGTEKLFF; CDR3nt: TGTGCCAGCAGCTTGACAGGGGGAACCGAAAAACTGTTTTTT
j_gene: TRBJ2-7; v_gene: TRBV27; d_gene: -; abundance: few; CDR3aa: CASSWGNLYEQYF; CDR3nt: TGTGCCAGCAGTTGGGGGAACCTCTACGAGCAGTACTTC
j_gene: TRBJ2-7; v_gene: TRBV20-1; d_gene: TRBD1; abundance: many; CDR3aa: CSARDPDRGFYEQYF; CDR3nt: TGCAGTGCTAGAGATCCTGACAGGGGGTTCTACGAGCAGTACTTC
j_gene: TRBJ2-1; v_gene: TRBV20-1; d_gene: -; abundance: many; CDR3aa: CSARGARGRDEQFF; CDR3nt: TGCAGTGCTAGAGGGGCCAGGGGAAGGGATGAGCAGTTCTTC
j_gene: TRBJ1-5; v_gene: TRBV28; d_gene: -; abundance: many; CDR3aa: CATAGRVGNQPQHF; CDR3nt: TGTGCCACCGCGGGGAGGGTGGGAAATCAGCCCCAGCATTTT
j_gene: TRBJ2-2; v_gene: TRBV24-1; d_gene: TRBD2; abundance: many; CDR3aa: CATSDTRGGTGELFF; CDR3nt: TGTGCCACCAGTGATACACGGGGGGGCACCGGGGAGCTGTTTTTT
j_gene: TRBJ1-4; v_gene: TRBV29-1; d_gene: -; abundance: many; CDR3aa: CSVEMGAFGNEKLFF; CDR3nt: TGCAGCGTTGAGATGGGGGCGTTTGGTAATGAAAAACTGTTTTTT
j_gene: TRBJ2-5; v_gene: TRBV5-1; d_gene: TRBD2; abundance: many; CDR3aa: CASSLASAGVGETQYF; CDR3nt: TGCGCCAGCAGCTTGGCCTCGGCGGGAGTAGGTGAGACCCAGTACTTC
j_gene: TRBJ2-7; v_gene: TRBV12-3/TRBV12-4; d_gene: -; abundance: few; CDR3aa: CASSLAGNYEQYF; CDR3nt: TGTGCCAGCAGTTTGGCAGGGAACTACGAGCAGTACTTC
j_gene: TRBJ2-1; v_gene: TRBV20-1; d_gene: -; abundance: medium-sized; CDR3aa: CSAEPSSGAYNEQFF; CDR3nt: TGCAGTGCCGAGCCTAGCTCCGGCGCCTACAATGAGCAGTTCTTC
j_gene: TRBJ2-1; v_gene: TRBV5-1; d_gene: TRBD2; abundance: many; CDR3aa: CASSLSSGTYNEQFF; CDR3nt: TGCGCCAGCAGCTTGTCGAGCGGGACCTACAATGAGCAGTTCTTC
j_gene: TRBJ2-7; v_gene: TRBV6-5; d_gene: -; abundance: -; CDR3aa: CASSYSVGADEQYF; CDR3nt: TGTGCCAGCAGTTACTCCGTAGGGGCGGACGAGCAGTACTTC
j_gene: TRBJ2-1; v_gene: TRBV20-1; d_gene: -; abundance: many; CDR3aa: CSARELRTSYNEQFF; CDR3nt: TGCAGTGCTAGGGAGCTGCGGACATCCTACAATGAGCAGTTCTTC
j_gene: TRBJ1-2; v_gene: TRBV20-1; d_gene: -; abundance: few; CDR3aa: CSATRISYGYTF; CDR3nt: TGCAGTGCGACCCGGATAAGCTATGGCTACACCTTC
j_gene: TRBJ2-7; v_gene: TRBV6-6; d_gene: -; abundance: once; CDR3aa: CASSPPQLSYEQYF; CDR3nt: TGTGCCAGCAGCCCCCCCCAGCTCTCCTACGAGCAGTACTTC
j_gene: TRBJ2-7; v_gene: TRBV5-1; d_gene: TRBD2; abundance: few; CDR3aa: CASSLTSGSHYEQYF; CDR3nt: TGCGCCAGCAGCCTGACTAGCGGGTCCCACTACGAGCAGTACTTC
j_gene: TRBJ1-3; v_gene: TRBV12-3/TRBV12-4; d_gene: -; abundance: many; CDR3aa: CASSLGADTIYF; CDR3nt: TGTGCCAGCAGTTTAGGGGCGGACACCATATATTTT
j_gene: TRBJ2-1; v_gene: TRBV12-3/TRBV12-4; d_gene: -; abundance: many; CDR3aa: CASSFRVNEQFF; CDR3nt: TGTGCCAGCAGTTTCCGAGTCAATGAGCAGTTCTTC
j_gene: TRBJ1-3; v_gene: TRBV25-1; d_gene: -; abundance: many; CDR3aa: CASSELGGSTGNTIYF; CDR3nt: TGTGCCAGCAGTGAATTAGGAGGGTCTACTGGAAACACCATATATTTT
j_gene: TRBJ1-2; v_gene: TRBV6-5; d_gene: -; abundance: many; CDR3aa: CASSYLEGAGYTF; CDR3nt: TGTGCCAGCAGTTACCTGGAGGGTGCTGGCTACACCTTC
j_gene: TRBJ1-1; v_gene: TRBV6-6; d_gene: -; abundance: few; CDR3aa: CASSPLYMNTEAFF; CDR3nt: TGTGCCAGCAGCCCCCTATATATGAACACTGAAGCTTTCTTT
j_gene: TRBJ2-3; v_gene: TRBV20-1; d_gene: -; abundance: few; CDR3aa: CSASGWMWGASSSTDTQYF; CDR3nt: TGCAGTGCTAGCGGCTGGATGTGGGGGGCCTCATCTAGCACAGATACGCAGTATTTT
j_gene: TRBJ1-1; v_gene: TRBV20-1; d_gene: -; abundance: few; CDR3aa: CSARRGFTEAFF; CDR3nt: TGCAGTGCTAGAAGAGGGTTCACTGAAGCTTTCTTT
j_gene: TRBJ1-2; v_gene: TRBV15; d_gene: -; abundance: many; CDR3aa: CATSRERRNYGYTF; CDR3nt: TGTGCCACCAGCCGGGAACGGCGGAACTATGGCTACACCTTC
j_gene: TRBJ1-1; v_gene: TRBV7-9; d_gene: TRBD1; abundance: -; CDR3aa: CASSPVPGQGGNTEAFF; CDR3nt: TGTGCCAGCAGCCCCGTCCCGGGACAGGGAGGGAACACTGAAGCTTTCTTT
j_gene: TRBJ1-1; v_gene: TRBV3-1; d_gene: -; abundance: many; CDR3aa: CASRTTRGTEAFF; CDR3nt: TGTGCCAGCAGAACGACACGGGGCACTGAAGCTTTCTTT
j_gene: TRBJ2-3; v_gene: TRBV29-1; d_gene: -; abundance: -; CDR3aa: CSVKGWGKVTDTQYF; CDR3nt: TGCAGCGTCAAGGGTTGGGGAAAGGTCACAGATACGCAGTATTTT
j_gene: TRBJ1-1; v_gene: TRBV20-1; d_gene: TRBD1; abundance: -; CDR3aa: CSARAGGDGGNTEAFF; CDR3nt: TGCAGTGCTAGGGCAGGGGGCGACGGGGGGAACACTGAAGCTTTCTTT
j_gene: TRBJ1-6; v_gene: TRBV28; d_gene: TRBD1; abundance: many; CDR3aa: CASSLLSPGGSDSPLNF; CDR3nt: TGTGCCAGCAGTTTATTGAGCCCAGGGGGATCGGATTCACCCCTCAACTTT